This T cell receptor beta chain was observed in a study of blood T cell repertoires in COVID-19. This CDR3 has 14 amino acids. Germline V CDR1 and CDR2: MDHEN, SYDVKM. V dropped 6 bases and J dropped 5; count of bases not matched to a gene: 7. Sequencing was performed with immunoSEQ multiplex PCR; in TCRdb, only in-frame clones are kept and a portion is missing. The table includes over 100,000 clones, around 90% detected once. V gene TRBV28 combines with J gene TRBJ1-2, with TRBD1 matching 9 bases. The specimen sequenced was peripheral blood. The clonotype originates from a woman in her forties or fifties with COVID-19, enrolled during active disease. CDR3 residues: CASRAPGQGYGYTF. The CDR3 DNA is TGTGCCAGCAGGGCACCGGGACAGGGTTATGGCTACACCTTC.